The 13 T cell receptor beta chains in this list originate from one sample, sequenced in a study of follicular helper T cells after annual influenza vaccination. Only in-frame clones appear in the TCRdb table, and some are missing; sequencing was by immunoSEQ multiplex PCR. The sample includes some 700 clones, roughly four fifths of them seen just once. Time point specified: 2015-2016 season, pre-vaccination. The sample here was CXCR5+ CD38+ circulating T follicular helper cells from blood, taken on the day of influenza vaccination. Subset meaning: circulating Tfh, non-naive CD4+CXCR5+PD-1+ (ICOS+CD38+ or ICOS-CD38-). The receptor set was obtained from an adult who received the influenza vaccine.

V is TRBV10-3 and J is TRBJ1-5; D not resolved. The germline V and J ends were trimmed by 10 bases and 3 bases, with 10 bases remaining between them. The CDR3 loop spans 12 amino acids. Germline CDR1 and CDR2: ENHRY and SYGVKD. The CDR3 DNA is TGTGCCACCGGTATCGACAATCAGCCCCAGCATTTT. Translated, it gives CATGIDNQPQHF.

The chain combines TRBV6-6 with TRBJ2-7; D gene ambiguous. The germline V gene has CDR1 MNHNY and CDR2 SVGAGI (reference sequence). The CDR3 length is 11 residues. Trimming shortened V by 6 bases and J by 7 bases, and 10 bases separated the two germline ends. In nucleotides, the CDR3 is TGTGCCAGCAGCCCGTTGGGGGAGCAGTACTTC. It codes for CASSPLGEQYF.

This clone was recorded a few times. The chain uses TRBV11-1 and TRBJ2-5; D might be TRBD1 or TRBD2, each matching 6 bases. Trimming removed 4 bases at V and 6 bases at J, with 15 bases between. CDR3 length equals 14 residues. CDR1 SGHAT and CDR2 FQDESV come from the germline V gene (reference sequence). For the CDR3, the DNA is TGTGCCAGCAGCTCCCCCGGAGGGGGAAAGACCCAGTACTTC. It is translated as CASSSPGGGKTQYF.

The gene calls are TRBV10-2 and TRBJ2-7, with D tentatively TRBD1 (8 bases). This CDR3 contains 15 residues. The V gene lost 4 bases and the J gene lost 1 base, with 14 bases spanning the gap. Germline V lookup: CDR1 WSHSY, CDR2 SAAADI. CDR3 protein: CASSVNRGGSYEQYF. CDR3 coding DNA: TGCGCCAGCAGTGTAAACAGGGGGGGGTCCTACGAGCAGTACTTC.

Here the CDR3 DNA reads TGTGCCAGCAGCTCACAGGGGGCGTCCGGGGAGCTGTTTTTT. Its translation is CASSSQGASGELFF. The chain recombines TRBV7-3 with TRBJ2-2, with 9 bases that match TRBD1. CDR1 is SGHTA and CDR2 is FQGTGA in the germline V gene. The junction had 3 bases not matched to a gene; V was cut back by 4 bases and J by 6 bases. The CDR3 loop spans 14 amino acids. Full variable domain (missing parts from reference TRBV7-3 and TRBJ2-2): GAGVSQTPSNKVTEKGKYVELRCDPISGHTALYWYRQSLGQGPEFLIYFQGTGAADDSGLPNDRFFAVRPEGSVSTLKIQRTERGDSAVYLCASSSQGASGELFFGEGSRLTVL.

This chain links TRBV27 with TRBJ1-5; D is ambiguous. The CDR3 sequence is 13 residues long. V was pared by 2 bases and J by 4 bases, with 6 bases between. Germline CDR1 MNHEY, CDR2 SMNVEV (reference sequence). The CDR3 reads CASSLAGNQPQHF. The CDR3 DNA reads as TGTGCCAGCAGTTTAGCGGGAAATCAGCCCCAGCATTTT.

The rearrangement uses TRBV14 and TRBJ1-2; D possibly corresponds to TRBD1 (5 bases). Germline values: CDR1 SGHDN, CDR2 FVKESK. CDR3 length: 13 residues. V was clipped by 2 bases and J by 6 bases, with 10 bases between them. This CDR3 reads CASSQQRQNGYTF. The CDR3 DNA sequence: TGTGCCAGCAGCCAACAAAGACAGAATGGCTACACCTTC.

This clone was detected only a few times. The chain joins TRBV19 to TRBJ1-5, with D tentatively TRBD1 (6 bases). The CDR3 length is 14 residues. V was shortened by 3 bases and J by 5 bases, with 11 bases between the two germline ends. Germline assignment: CDR1 LNHDA and CDR2 SQIVND (reference sequence). CDR3 nucleotide sequence: TGTGCCAGTAGTATTAGGACAGCGGATCAGCCCCAGCATTTT. Amino acids: CASSIRTADQPQHF.

The chain recombines TRBV18 with TRBJ2-5; unclear D gene. The length of the CDR3 is 17 residues. The V gene lost 3 bases and the J gene lost 4 bases, with 21 bases spanning the gap. Germline values: CDR1 KGHSH, CDR2 LQKENI. CDR3 residues: CASSPPSRLTRAETQYF. The CDR3 nucleotides are TGTGCCAGCTCACCCCCCTCCCGGTTGACTCGGGCAGAGACCCAGTACTTC.

The V and J genes are TRBV7-8 and TRBJ1-5, with D unresolved. CDR3 length: 14 residues. CDR1 is SGHVS and CDR2 is FQNEAQ in the germline V gene. V lost 3 bases, J lost 2 bases, and 8 bases lay in between. CDR3 residues: CASSFSTGNQPQHF. For the CDR3, the DNA is TGTGCCAGCAGCTTCTCGACGGGCAATCAGCCCCAGCATTTT.

The genes are TRBV10-3 and TRBJ1-1; no definite D call. The CDR3 is made up of 11 amino acids. The V end lost 7 bases, the J end lost 1 base, and 4 bases lay between the germline ends. CDR1 is ENHRY, CDR2 SYGVKD, per germline. The CDR3 region is CAIKKNTEAFF. As DNA, the CDR3 is TGTGCCATCAAGAAGAACACTGAAGCTTTCTTT.

J is TRBJ2-7 and V is TRBV5-5; 8 nucleotides agree with TRBD2. The CDR3 consists of 14 residues. Germline V lookup: CDR1 SGHKS, CDR2 YYEKEE (reference sequence). Trimming removed 4 bases from V and 0 bases from J; junction bases left unmatched: 3. CDR3 DNA sequence: TGTGCCAGCAGCCAGGGACTAGTCTCCTACGAGCAGTACTTC. Protein sequence: CASSQGLVSYEQYF.

Only one count was recorded for this clone. The CDR3 DNA follows: TGTGCCAGCAGACAGTCCCTGGCCCAATACAATGAGCAGTTCTTC. This sequence encodes CASRQSLAQYNEQFF. This chain links TRBV11-2 with TRBJ2-1, with no clear D. The ends were cut back, 6 bases at V and 4 bases at J, with 16 bases in the middle. Germline V CDR1 and CDR2: SGHAT, FQNNGV. The length of the CDR3 is 15 residues.